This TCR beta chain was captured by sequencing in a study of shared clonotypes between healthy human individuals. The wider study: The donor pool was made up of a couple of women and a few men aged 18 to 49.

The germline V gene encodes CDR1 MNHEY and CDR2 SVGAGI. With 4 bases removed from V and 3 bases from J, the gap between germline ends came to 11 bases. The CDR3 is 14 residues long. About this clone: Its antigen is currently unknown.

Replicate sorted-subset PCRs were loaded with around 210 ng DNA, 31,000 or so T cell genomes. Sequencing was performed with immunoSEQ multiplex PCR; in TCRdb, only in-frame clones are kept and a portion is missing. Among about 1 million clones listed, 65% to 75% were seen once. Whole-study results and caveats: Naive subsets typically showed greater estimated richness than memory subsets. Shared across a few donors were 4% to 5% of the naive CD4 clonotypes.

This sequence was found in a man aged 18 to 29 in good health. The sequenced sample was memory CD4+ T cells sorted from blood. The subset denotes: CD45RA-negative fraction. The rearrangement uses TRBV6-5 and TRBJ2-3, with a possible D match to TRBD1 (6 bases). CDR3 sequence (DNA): TGTGCCAGCAGTTCCAGGGGAAGTACAGATACGCAGTATTTT. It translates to CASSSRGSTDTQYF.